This TCR beta chain was found in a study of shared clonotypes between healthy human individuals. About this clone itself: Its antigen is still unknown.

Replicate sorted-subset PCRs were loaded with around 200 ng DNA, 30,000 to 35,000 T cell genomes. Here immunoSEQ multiplex PCR was the method, and the copy in TCRdb shows in-frame clones only, minus some. This sample has about 1 million clones; about 70% occur once, and the top ten carry about 1.5%. There are 13 residues in the CDR3. J was trimmed by 6 bases and V by 6 bases; bases with no gene match: 6. Germline loops: CDR1 MNHNS, CDR2 SASEGT. Whole-study results and caveats: Generally, estimated richness proved larger in naive subsets than it did in memory subsets.

The sequenced sample was memory CD4+ T cells sorted from blood. Subset indicated: CD45RA-negative fraction. The receptor was derived from a man between 18 and 29 years old in good health. The chain recombines TRBV6-1 with TRBJ2-5; TRBD1 aligns across 8 bases. For the CDR3, the DNA is TGTGCCAGCAGGCCAGGACAGGGAAAGACCCAGTACTTC. This translates into CASRPGQGKTQYF.